This TCR beta chain was documented in a study of T cell repertoires in cytomegalovirus infection. Background on the study: Public signatures in TCR beta pointed to CMV infection and matching HLA type. Study-wide results and caveats: Based on cumulative public TCR beta family frequency, carriers of CMV plus the relevant HLA were identified. Ex vivo, HLA-C-restricted CMV-specific TCR beta clonotypes prevailed over the rest of the response.

TCRdb processed the reads anew with MiXCR; each CDR3 protein has one entry. The sample has around 230,000 distinct CDR3 sequences, roughly 6.5% seen once; the top ten hold around 6.5%. Turning to this clonotype: Its cognate antigen is unknown. This clone may be a read error of a much larger clone one base away.

Looked up from germline, CDR1 is DFQATT and CDR2 is SNEGSKA (reference sequence). The CDR3 consists of 11 residues. Input material: PBMCs. The chain employs TRBV20-1 and TRBJ2-5; D call uncertain. The TCR was taken from a human donor in good health (CMV status not recorded). Some clones in this sample may be carry-over from other donors' samples. CDR3 amino acids: CSARDRESQYF. In nucleotides, the CDR3 is TGCAGTGCTAGAGATCGAGAGTCCCAGTACTTC.